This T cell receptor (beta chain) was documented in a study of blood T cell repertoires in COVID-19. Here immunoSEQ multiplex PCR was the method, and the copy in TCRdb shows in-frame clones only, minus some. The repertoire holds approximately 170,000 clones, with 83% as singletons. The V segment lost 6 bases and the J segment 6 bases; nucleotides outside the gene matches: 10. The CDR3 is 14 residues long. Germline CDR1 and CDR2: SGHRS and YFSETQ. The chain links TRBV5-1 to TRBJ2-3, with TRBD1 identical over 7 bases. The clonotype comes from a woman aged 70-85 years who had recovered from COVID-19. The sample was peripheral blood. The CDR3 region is CASTQGGTGDTQYF. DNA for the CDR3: TGCGCCAGCACCCAAGGGGGCACGGGGGATACGCAGTATTTT.